This T cell receptor beta chain comes out of a study of cytomegalovirus exposure and HLA in healthy donors. The study's findings and limits: As immune exposure information, only CMV serostatus was available. The study carried out a later analysis of TCR beta sequences. It associated around 17,000 of them with specific HLA alleles at a false discovery rate of 0.05. Follow-up analysis found HLA locus-dependent TCR association rates, highest for DRB1 and lowest for HLA-C. Cytomegalovirus association was listed for 164 TCR beta chains.

The ends were cut back, 4 bases at V and 17 bases at J, with 17 bases in the middle. The CDR3 covers 12 residues. CDR1 and CDR2 (germline): MNHEY, SVGAGI. Vbeta (60) and Jbeta (13) primers were used in the PCR. Sequencing was performed with immunoSEQ multiplex PCR; in TCRdb, only in-frame clones are kept and a portion is missing. The sample comprises about 190,000 clones, just under 75% of which are singletons, and approximately 3.1% rests with the top ten. Notes on this clone: Its antigen is still unknown.

The chain combines TRBV6-5 with TRBJ1-4, with D unclear. The receptor was isolated from a woman aged 30 to 39 in good health and CMV-seropositive. Sequencing input: PBMCs. The CDR3 here is CASSSLGGRSFF. The CDR3 DNA follows: TGTGCCAGCAGTTCCCTGGGAGGACGGTCTTTTTTT.